The subject of this entry is one T cell receptor (beta chain). The target antigen is unknown. At one end, the junction sequence differs from germline, possibly due to a read error. The CDR3 is 11 amino acids. CDR1 and CDR2 from the germline V gene are SNHLY and FYNNEI. The data derive from a study of OX40 agonist ivuxolimab in advanced cancers. Looking at the study overall: Across the patients, intravenous ivuxolimab was delivered every 2 weeks at 0.01 to 10 mg/kg. General study findings and limits: Certain nonresponders additionally had low normalized T-cell clonal expansion.

Clones were read by immunoSEQ multiplex PCR, and TCRdb kept only the in-frame ones, dropping some. The sample has around 62,000 clones; around 84% are singletons. Blood got drawn at baseline, again on cycle 4 day 1, and then on cycle 7 day 1. This receptor was obtained from an adult with an advanced solid tumor such as melanoma, head and neck, liver or kidney cancer. J is TRBJ2-4 and V is TRBV2, with TRBD1 as a possible D gene (5 bases). Sequencing used CD4+ or CD8+ T cells sorted from blood, obtained in a trial of the OX40 agonist ivuxolimab. CDR3 sequence (DNA): TGTGCCAGCAGGGAAGACAGTACCCAGTACTTC. Amino acid sequence: CASREDSTQYF.